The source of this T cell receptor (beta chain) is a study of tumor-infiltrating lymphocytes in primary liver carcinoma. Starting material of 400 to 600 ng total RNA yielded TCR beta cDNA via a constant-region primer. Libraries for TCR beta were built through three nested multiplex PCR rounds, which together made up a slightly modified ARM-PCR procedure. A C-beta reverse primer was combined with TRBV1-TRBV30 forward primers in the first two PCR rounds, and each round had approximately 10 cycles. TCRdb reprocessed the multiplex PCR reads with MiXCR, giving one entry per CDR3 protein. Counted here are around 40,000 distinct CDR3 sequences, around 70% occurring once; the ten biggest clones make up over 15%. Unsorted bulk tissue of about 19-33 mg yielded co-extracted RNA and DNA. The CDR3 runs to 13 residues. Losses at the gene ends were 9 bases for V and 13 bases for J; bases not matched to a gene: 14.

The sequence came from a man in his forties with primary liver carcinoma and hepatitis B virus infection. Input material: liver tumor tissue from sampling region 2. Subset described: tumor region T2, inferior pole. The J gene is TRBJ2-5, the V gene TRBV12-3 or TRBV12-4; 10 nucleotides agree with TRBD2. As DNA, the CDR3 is TGTGCCAGTAGTCTAGCGGGAGTTGAGACCAGGTACTTC. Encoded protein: CASSLAGVETRYF.